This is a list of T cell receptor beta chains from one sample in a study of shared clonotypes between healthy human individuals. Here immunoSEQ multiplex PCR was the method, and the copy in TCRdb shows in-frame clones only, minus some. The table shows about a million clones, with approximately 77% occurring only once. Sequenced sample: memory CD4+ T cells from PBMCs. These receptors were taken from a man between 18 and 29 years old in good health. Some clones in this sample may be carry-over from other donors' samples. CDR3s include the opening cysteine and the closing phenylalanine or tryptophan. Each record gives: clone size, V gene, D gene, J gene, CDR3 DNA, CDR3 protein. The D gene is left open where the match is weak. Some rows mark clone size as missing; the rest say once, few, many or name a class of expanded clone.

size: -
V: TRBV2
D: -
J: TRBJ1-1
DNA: TGTGCCAGCAGTGTCGCGGCAGCGAACACTGAAGCTTTCTTT
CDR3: CASSVAAANTEAFF

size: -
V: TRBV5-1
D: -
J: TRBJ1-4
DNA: TGCGCCAGCAGCTTGGGACCAGGGGATGAGAAACTGTTTTTT
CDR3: CASSLGPGDEKLFF

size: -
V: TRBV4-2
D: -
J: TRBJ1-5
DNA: TGTGCCAGCAGCCAAACCGGGACGACGAATCAGCCCCAGCATTTT
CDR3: CASSQTGTTNQPQHF

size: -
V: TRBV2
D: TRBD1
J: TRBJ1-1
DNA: TGTGCCAGCAGTAGTGACAGGGGGCGGGAGGCTTTCTTT
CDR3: CASSSDRGREAFF

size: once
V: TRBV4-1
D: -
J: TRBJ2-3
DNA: TGCGCCAGCAGTCCAAGATACAGTGCCTTGCGCACAGATACGCAGTATTTT
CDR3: CASSPRYSALRTDTQYF

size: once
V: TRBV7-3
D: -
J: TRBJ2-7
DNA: TGTGCCAGCAGCTTAGACAGGTTTTCCTACGAGCAGTACTTC
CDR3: CASSLDRFSYEQYF

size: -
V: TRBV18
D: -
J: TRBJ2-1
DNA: TGTGCCAGCTCACTGCTGAGGGCCGGAGACAATGAGCAGTTCTTC
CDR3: CASSLLRAGDNEQFF

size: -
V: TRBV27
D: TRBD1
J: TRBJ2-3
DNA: TGTGCCAGCAGTTTCTACCGGACAGGTGGGGATACGCAGTATTTT
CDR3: CASSFYRTGGDTQYF

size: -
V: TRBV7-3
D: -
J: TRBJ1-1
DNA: TGTGCCAGCAGCTTTTCAGGGTCGGGAACTGAAGCTTTCTTT
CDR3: CASSFSGSGTEAFF

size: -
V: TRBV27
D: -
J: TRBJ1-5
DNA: TGTGCCAGCAGTCCACAGGGTTCTTCGCGCAATCAGCCCCAGCATTTT
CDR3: CASSPQGSSRNQPQHF

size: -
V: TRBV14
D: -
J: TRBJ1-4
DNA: TGTGCCAGCAGCCTAAGACATGAAAAACTGTTTTTT
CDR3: CASSLRHEKLFF

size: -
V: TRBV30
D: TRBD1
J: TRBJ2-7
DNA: TGTGCCTGGAGTGCCGGGACAGGGCTCGACGAGCAGTACTTC
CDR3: CAWSAGTGLDEQYF

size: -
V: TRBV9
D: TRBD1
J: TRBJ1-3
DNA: TGTGCCAGCAGCGTAGACAGGGGAGGAAACACCATATATTTT
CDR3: CASSVDRGGNTIYF

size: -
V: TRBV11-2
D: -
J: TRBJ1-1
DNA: TGTGCCAGCAGCTATACAACGAACACTGAAGCTTTCTTT
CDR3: CASSYTTNTEAFF

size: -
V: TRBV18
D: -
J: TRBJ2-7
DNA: TGTGCCAGCTCAGCCAAAAACGGACAGCAGGAGCAGTACTTC
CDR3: CASSAKNGQQEQYF

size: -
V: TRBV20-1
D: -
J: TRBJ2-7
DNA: TGCAGGGTCAGTTTCGGGGGCGAGCAGTACTTC
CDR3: CRVSFGGEQYF

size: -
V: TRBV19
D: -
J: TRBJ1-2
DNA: TGTGCCAGTAGTATAGCCCGAACAGGGTCTGGCTACACCTTC
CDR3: CASSIARTGSGYTF

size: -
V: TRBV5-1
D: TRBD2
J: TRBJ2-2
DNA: TGCGCCAGCAGCTTGTCCGCTAGCGGGAGCCCGGCGAACACCGGGGAGCTGTTTTTT
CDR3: CASSLSASGSPANTGELFF

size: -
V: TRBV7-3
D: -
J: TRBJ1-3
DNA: TGTGCCAGCAGCTTAGTCGGGTTTGGAAACACCATATATTTT
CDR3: CASSLVGFGNTIYF

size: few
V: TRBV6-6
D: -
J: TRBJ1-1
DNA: TGTGCCAGCAGTCCCCGGCAGAACACTGAAGCTTTCTTT
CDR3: CASSPRQNTEAFF

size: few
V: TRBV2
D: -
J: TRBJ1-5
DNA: TGTGCCAGCAGTGACCGCGGACTTGCGGATCAGCCCCAGCATTTT
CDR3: CASSDRGLADQPQHF

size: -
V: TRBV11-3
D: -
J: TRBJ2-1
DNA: TGTGCCAGCAGCTTTGGACGGGAGCATGAGCAGTTCTTC
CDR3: CASSFGREHEQFF

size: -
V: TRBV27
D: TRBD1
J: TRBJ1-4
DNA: TGTGCCAGCAGCCGACAGGGATCTAATGAAAAACTGTTTTTT
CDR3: CASSRQGSNEKLFF